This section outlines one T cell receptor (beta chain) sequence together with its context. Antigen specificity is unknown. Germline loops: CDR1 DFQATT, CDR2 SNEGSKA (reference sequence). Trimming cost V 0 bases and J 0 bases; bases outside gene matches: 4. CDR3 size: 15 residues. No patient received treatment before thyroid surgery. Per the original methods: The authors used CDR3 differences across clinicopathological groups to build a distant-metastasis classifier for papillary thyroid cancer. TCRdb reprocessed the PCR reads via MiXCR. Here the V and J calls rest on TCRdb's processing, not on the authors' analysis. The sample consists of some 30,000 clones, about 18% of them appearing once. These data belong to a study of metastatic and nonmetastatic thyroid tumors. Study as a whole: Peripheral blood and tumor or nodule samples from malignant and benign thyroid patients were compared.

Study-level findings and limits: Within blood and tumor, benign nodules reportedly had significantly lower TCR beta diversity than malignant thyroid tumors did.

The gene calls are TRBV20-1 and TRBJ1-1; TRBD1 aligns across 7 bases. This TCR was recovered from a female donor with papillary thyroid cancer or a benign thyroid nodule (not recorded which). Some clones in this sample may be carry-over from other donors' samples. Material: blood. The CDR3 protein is CSAREPGTVNTEAFF. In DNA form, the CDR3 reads TGCAGTGCTAGAGAACCCGGGACAGTGAACACTGAAGCTTTCTTT.